The next 9 T cell receptor beta chains were all read from a single sample in a study of regulatory T cells in long-lasting Graves disease (dated by TCRdb to the early 2020s). Library prep was done by multiplex PCR. Data came from an Illumina HiSeq 4000. CDR3 regions were amplified by Arm-PCR with iRepertoire HTBI primers to construct TCR beta libraries. The public reads were run again by TCRdb, first through fastp at Q25 and then through MiXCR, and only productive beta chains were kept. Each entry merges the rows of one CDR3 protein and shows their most common DNA and genes. For this sample the table gives roughly 500,000 distinct CDR3 sequences, of which roughly 21% were detected only once. Around 7% of the sample is in the top ten clones. This sample's time point label indicates: persistent/refractory GD, antithyroid drugs over 5 years with positive TRAb. For both TCR sequencing and RNA sequencing, RNA was extracted from PBMCs using TRIzol.

Sequencing used peripheral blood mononuclear cells (PBMCs), obtained when the disease was refractory, from a patient treated with antithyroid drugs. Every receptor here comes from a female donor with Graves disease.

This clonotype has ten or more counts. The chain has TRBV2 and TRBJ1-2; TRBD1 agrees at 7 bases. This CDR3 spans 16 amino acids. Germline V gene data show CDR1 as SNHLY and CDR2 as FYNNEI. J gave up 1 base and V 4 bases, and 9 bases lay outside the gene matches. The CDR3 loop is CASSGDRDRINYGYTF. CDR3 sequence (DNA): TGTGCCAGCAGTGGTGACCGGGACAGAATTAACTATGGCTACACCTTC.

The chain has TRBV5-1 and TRBJ2-3; D unclear. CDR1 is SGHRS, CDR2 YFSETQ, per germline. The CDR3 is 13 residues long. V shed 2 bases and J shed 2 bases, with 6 bases lying between them. CDR3 protein: CASSFQPTDTQYF. DNA for the CDR3: TGCGCCAGCAGCTTCCAGCCCACAGATACGCAGTATTTT.

This clonotype has at least ten counts. The chain has TRBV28 and TRBJ2-7, with TRBD1 matching over 8 bases. V lost 5 bases and J lost 2; bases outside the gene matches: 5. This CDR3 spans 14 amino acids. The germline V gene has CDR1 MDHEN and CDR2 SYDVKM. CDR3 region: CASSPTGAAYEQYF. CDR3 in DNA: TGTGCCAGCAGTCCGACAGGGGCGGCCTACGAGCAGTACTTC.

As regards this clonotype: A read error may explain this, as a much larger clone is one base away. The chain links TRBV11-3 to TRBJ2-2; possible D gene TRBD2, 5 bases. The CDR3 contains 14 residues. From germline, CDR1 is SGHNT and CDR2 YENEEA. CDR3 coding DNA: TGTGCCAGCACCCCCGCGGCAGACGCCGGGGAGCTGTCTTTT. Translation gives CASTPAADAGELSF.

Of note for this clonotype: A much larger clone is a single base away; this may be a read error. The chain employs TRBV12-3 or TRBV12-4 and TRBJ1-5; D is uncertain. The CDR3 contains 13 residues. Trimming removed 8 bases at V and 4 bases at J, with 12 bases between. The CDR3 reads CASGQIGNQPQHF. CDR3 bases: TGTGCCAGCGGCCAGATAGGGAATCAGCCCCAGCATTTT.

This clonotype was picked up a small number of times. V is TRBV6-1 and J is TRBJ1-5; TRBD1 agrees at 7 bases. The CDR3 length is 15 residues. CDR1 is MNHNS, CDR2 SASEGT, per germline. Trimming cost V 1 base and J 7 bases; bases outside gene matches: 7. The CDR3 DNA reads as TGTGCCAGCAGTGAAGTAGGAGGGGGCTGGCAGCCCCAGCATTTT. Protein product: CASSEVGGGWQPQHF.

The V gene is TRBV7-9, the J gene TRBJ2-7, with D unclear. The CDR3 is made up of 13 amino acids. The V end lost 3 bases, the J end lost 3 bases, and 9 bases lay between the germline ends. Germline values: CDR1 SEHNR, CDR2 FQNEAQ (reference sequence). Here the CDR3 reads CASSFGQLYEQYF. In nucleotides, the CDR3 is TGTGCCAGCAGCTTCGGGCAACTCTACGAGCAGTACTTC.

The CDR3 region is CASSFFYLKEQYF. Here the CDR3 DNA reads TGTGCCAGCAGCTTCTTCTATCTTAAGGAGCAGTACTTC. V is TRBV9 and J is TRBJ2-7, with D hard to call. Germline assignment: CDR1 SGDLS and CDR2 YYNGEE. The CDR3 loop spans 13 amino acids. V was clipped by 4 bases and J by 7 bases, with 15 bases between them. The full variable domain, rest sourced from reference TRBV9 and TRBJ2-7, is DSGVTQTPKHLITATGQRVTLRCSPRSGDLSVYWYQQSLDQGLQFLIQYYNGEERAKGNILERFSAQQFPDLHSELNLSSLELGDSALYFCASSFFYLKEQYFGPGTRLTVT.

This clonotype was counted at least ten times. The chain couples TRBV3-1 to TRBJ1-1, with D possibly matching TRBD1 (5 bases). The germline V and J ends were trimmed by 0 bases and 1 base, with 6 bases remaining between them. The CDR3 length is 14 residues. Germline V gives CDR1 LGHDT, CDR2 YNNKEL (reference sequence). DNA for the CDR3: TGTGCCAGCAGCCAAGACGGACAGAACACTGAAGCTTTCTTT. This sequence encodes CASSQDGQNTEAFF.